This T cell receptor (beta chain) was profiled in a study of blood T cell repertoires in COVID-19. Study as a whole: Some COVID-19 samples were acute and others convalescent; all came from the United States, Italy and Spain. PBMCs, B-cell-depleted T cells, or T cells provided the cDNA or gDNA that made up the material.

Per the authors' pipeline: Nucleated cell counts were estimated from reference gene primer amplification. Assay: immunoSEQ multiplex PCR; the TCRdb copy retains only in-frame clones and omits some. Clonal size and the V and J genes are those of that table, whereas D and trimming came from the DNA. The sample contains about 140,000 clones, approximately 90% of which appear only once. This CDR3 comprises 14 residues. Germline CDR1 reads SGHDT; CDR2 reads YYEEEE. V gave up 3 bases and J gave up 4 bases; unmatched junction bases: 3. This rearrangement joins TRBV5-6 to TRBJ1-5, with 8 positions matching TRBD1. Sample: peripheral blood. The source is a woman aged 80 or over with acute or convalescent COVID-19. The CDR3 sequence is CASSSGQVNQPQHF. DNA of the CDR3: TGTGCCAGCAGCTCGGGACAGGTGAATCAGCCCCAGCATTTT.